The entry that follows covers one TCR beta chain sequence. Its recognized antigen is unknown. One base away there is no much larger clone; base qualities are not given. The CDR3 runs 15 amino acids, cysteine and phenylalanine included. CDR3 DNA only is kept here, 45 bases in frame from base 1. CDR1 and CDR2 (MNHEY, SVGAGI) derive from the germline V gene. Unmatched junction bases come to 12, with V trimmed by 6 bases and J by 4 bases. The library came from the immunoSEQ multiplex PCR assay. Entries here come from immuneACCESS through TCRdb and include only in-frame sequences with V and J called. Some clones fail to appear in such tables; in the studies checked, an unresolved V gene covers under half of the shortfall, and the cause of the remainder is unknown. The sample table records about 120,000 clones; more than 75% of these occur just once. The ten top clones hold 2% to 3% of the sample. The sample originates from a study of control samples from healthy donors and cancer patients (dated by TCRdb to about 2020).

The sequence links TRBV6-5 to TRBJ2-7, with TRBD2 matching 7 junction bases. The sequenced sample consisted of blood. This clonotype was obtained from a woman in her 70s in good health. The CDR3 has the sequence CASRTGTNGGYEQYF. The DNA sequence is as follows: TGTGCCAGCAGGACGGGGACTAACGGGGGGTACGAGCAGTACTTC.